Shown below are 10 T cell receptor beta chains from a single sample sequenced in a study of CD8+ T cells in alopecia areata. Investigators isolated RNA and reverse transcribed it into cDNA to act as the sequencing template. This table comes from immunoSEQ multiplex PCR, and its TCRdb copy is limited to in-frame clones, with some not included. The table lists 150,000 or so clones, around 49% of them singletons. This sample comprised CD8+ T cells sorted from blood, obtained at week 0. The source of these receptors is a human donor with alopecia areata.

The chain couples TRBV7-9 to TRBJ2-7, with D unresolved. V was shortened by 2 bases and J by 7 bases, with 12 bases between the two germline ends. The CDR3 has 13 residues. Germline loops: CDR1 SEHNR, CDR2 FQNEAQ (reference sequence). The DNA of the CDR3 is TGTGCCAGCAGCTTAAGCACGTCGGATGAGCAGTACTTC. Protein: CASSLSTSDEQYF.

The rearrangement joins TRBV11-2 to TRBJ1-1; no firm D call. V was trimmed by 3 bases and J by 5 bases, leaving 7 bases between them. Germline loops: CDR1 SGHAT, CDR2 FQNNGV. This CDR3 is built from 12 residues. The CDR3 nucleotides read TGTGCCAGCAGCTTTTTAGGGACTGAAGCTTTCTTT. Translating gives CASSFLGTEAFF.

The V call is TRBV7-9, the J call TRBJ2-7; 7 bases map to TRBD2. The CDR3 has 17 residues. The germline CDR1 and CDR2 sequences are SEHNR and FQNEAQ (reference sequence). J gave up 0 bases and V 1 base, and 9 bases lay outside the gene matches. The CDR3 region is CASSLEVGGGDSYEQYF. CDR3 in DNA: TGTGCCAGCAGCTTAGAGGTCGGGGGAGGGGACTCCTACGAGCAGTACTTC.

This rearrangement joins TRBV9 to TRBJ2-7, with 10 bases aligning to TRBD1. J was trimmed by 4 bases and V by 4 bases; bases with no gene match: 8. The CDR3 length is 15 residues. CDR1 SGDLS and CDR2 YYNGEE come from the germline V gene. CDR3 amino acids: CASSQEGQGMYEQYF. The CDR3 nucleotides read TGTGCCAGCAGCCAAGAGGGACAGGGGATGTACGAGCAGTACTTC. The full variable domain, completed using reference TRBV9 and TRBJ2-7, is DSGVTQTPKHLITATGQRVTLRCSPRSGDLSVYWYQQSLDQGLQFLIQYYNGEERAKGNILERFSAQQFPDLHSELNLSSLELGDSALYFCASSQEGQGMYEQYFGPGTRLTVT.

The genes are TRBV19 and TRBJ2-7, with D perhaps matching TRBD1 or TRBD2 (5 bases each). Trimming left V 0 bases short and J 3 bases short, with 15 bases between. Germline V lookup: CDR1 LNHDA, CDR2 SQIVND (reference sequence). This CDR3 has 16 residues. The CDR3 spells CASSIDLEQAGYEQYF. As DNA, the CDR3 is TGTGCCAGTAGTATAGACCTGGAACAGGCGGGCTACGAGCAGTACTTC. Based on the CDR3 plus reference TRBV19 and TRBJ2-7, the full variable domain is DGGITQSPKYLFRKEGQNVTLSCEQNLNHDAMYWYRQDPGQGLRLIYYSQIVNDFQKGDIAEGYSVSREKKESFPLTVTSAQKNPTAFYLCASSIDLEQAGYEQYFGPGTRLTVT.

The V and J genes are TRBV6-5 and TRBJ1-5, with TRBD1 as a possible D gene (5 bases). Per the germline V gene, CDR1 is MNHEY and CDR2 is SVGAGI. Trimming removed 2 bases at V and 6 bases at J, with 8 bases between. The CDR3 length is 13 residues. CDR3 protein: CASSYRDSQPQHF. CDR3 nucleotide sequence: TGTGCCAGCAGTTACCGCGACAGTCAGCCCCAGCATTTT.

The table lists this clone with a few counts. The genes are TRBV19 and TRBJ1-5; D gene uncertain. The CDR3 spans 15 residues. V was shortened by 0 bases and J by 6 bases, with 12 bases between the two germline ends. Per the germline V gene, CDR1 is LNHDA and CDR2 is SQIVND (reference sequence). The CDR3 bases are TGTGCCAGTAGTATAGATCGAGAGGGAGGTCAGCCCCAGCATTTT. It specifies CASSIDREGGQPQHF.

The chain uses TRBV7-9 and TRBJ2-7; D possibly corresponds to TRBD2 (7 bases). Trimming left V 5 bases short and J 0 bases short, with 14 bases between. The CDR3 runs 15 residues. Germline V gives CDR1 SEHNR, CDR2 FQNEAQ (reference sequence). CDR3 coding DNA: TGTGCCAGCAGCCTATTGGCGGGGGCCTCCTACGAGCAGTACTTC. Translated: CASSLLAGASYEQYF.

Only a few counts were recorded for this clone. The chain recombines TRBV29-1 with TRBJ2-1; a possible D gene is TRBD2 (5 bases). In germline, CDR1 is SQVTM, CDR2 ANQGSEA. This CDR3 has 14 residues. V shed 6 bases and J shed 2 bases, with 14 bases lying between them. CDR3 coding DNA: TGCAGCGTCGACCCGGGAAATACCTACAATGAGCAGTTCTTC. Translated, it gives CSVDPGNTYNEQFF.

The rearrangement links TRBV13 to TRBJ2-4; 11 bases fit TRBD1. CDR3 length: 17 amino acids. Unmatched junction bases numbered 13, after V lost 5 bases and J lost 7 bases. Germline V CDR1 and CDR2: PRHDT, FYEKMQ (reference sequence). CDR3 nucleotide sequence: TGTGCCAGCAGCCTAAGATCGTGGGGGACAGGGGGTAACATTCAGTACTTC. Protein: CASSLRSWGTGGNIQYF.